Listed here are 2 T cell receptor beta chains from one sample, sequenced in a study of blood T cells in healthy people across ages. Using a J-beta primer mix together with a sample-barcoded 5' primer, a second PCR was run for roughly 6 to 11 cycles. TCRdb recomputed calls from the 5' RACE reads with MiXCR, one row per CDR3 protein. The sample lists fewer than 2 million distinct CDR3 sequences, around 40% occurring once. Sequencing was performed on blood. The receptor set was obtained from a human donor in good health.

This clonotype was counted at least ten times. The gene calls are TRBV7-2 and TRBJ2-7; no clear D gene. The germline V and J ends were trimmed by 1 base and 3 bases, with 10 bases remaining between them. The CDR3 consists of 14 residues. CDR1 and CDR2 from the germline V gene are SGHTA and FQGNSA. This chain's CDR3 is CASSLDGGNYEQYF. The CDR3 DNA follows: TGTGCCAGCAGCTTAGACGGCGGAAACTACGAGCAGTACTTC. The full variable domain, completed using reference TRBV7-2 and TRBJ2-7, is GAGVSQSPSNKVTEKGKDVELRCDPISGHTALYWYRQSLGQGLEFLIYFQGNSAPDKSGLPSDRFSAERTGGSVSTLTIQRTQQEDSAVYLCASSLDGGNYEQYFGPGTRLTVT.

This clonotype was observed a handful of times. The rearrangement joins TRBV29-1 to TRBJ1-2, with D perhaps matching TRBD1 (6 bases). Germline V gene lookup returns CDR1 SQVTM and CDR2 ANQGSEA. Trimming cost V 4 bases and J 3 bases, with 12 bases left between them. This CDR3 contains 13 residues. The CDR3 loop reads CSVGGAADYGYTF. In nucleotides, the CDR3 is TGCAGCGTTGGGGGGGCTGCGGACTATGGCTACACCTTC.